These 30 T cell receptor beta chains were all obtained from the same sample, sequenced in a study of spatial heterogeneity in lung cancer (dated by TCRdb to about 2019). The label giving this sample's time point can be read as: blood at routine non-recurrence follow-up after resection. TCR sequencing used whole RNA extracted from tumor and nontumor lung tissue, or from cryopreserved PBMC samples, without cell sorting. Receptor amplification or capture employed 5' RACE. The listed sequencing device is NextSeq 500. TCRdb's own reprocessing of the public reads used fastp at Q25 and MiXCR and kept productive beta chains. Rows with a matching CDR3 protein are joined into one entry that keeps the most common DNA and genes. For this sample there are some 110,000 distinct CDR3 sequences; 12% appear just once. 15% to 20% of the sample rests with the top ten. The source material was PBMCs, sampled at follow-up. The receptor source for this set is a male donor with early-stage non-small cell lung cancer.

This clonotype was detected many times. The genes are TRBV28 and TRBJ2-5; tentatively, D is TRBD2 (6 bases). CDR1 MDHEN and CDR2 SYDVKM come from the germline V gene. The V end was cut by 5 bases, the J end by 5 bases, with 15 bases between. This CDR3 contains 14 residues. Written as DNA, the CDR3 is TGTGCCAGCAGTCCCCCAGCCCGGGGGGAGACCCAGTACTTC. It codes for CASSPPARGETQYF.

Ten or more counts support this clonotype. The V call is TRBV5-1, the J call TRBJ2-7; D gene ambiguous. Deletions cut 4 bases from V and 5 bases from J, with 10 bases between. Per germline, CDR1 SGHRS and CDR2 YFSETQ. The CDR3 covers 12 residues. The CDR3: CASSRVENEQYF. CDR3 in DNA: TGCGCCAGCAGCCGGGTGGAAAACGAGCAGTACTTC.

This clonotype was recorded many times. The CDR3 is CAISDGDVGELFF. For the CDR3, the DNA is TGTGCCATCAGTGACGGGGATGTAGGGGAGCTGTTTTTT. The chain carries TRBV10-3 and TRBJ2-2, with D possibly being TRBD2 (5 bases). Germline assignment: CDR1 ENHRY and CDR2 SYGVKD. CDR3 length: 13 residues. V lost 3 bases and J 8 bases, leaving 10 bases between the germline ends.

This clonotype appeared many times. This chain joins TRBV7-9 and TRBJ2-7, with 7 bases that match TRBD1. CDR3 length: 12 amino acids. Per the germline V gene, CDR1 is SEHNR and CDR2 is FQNEAQ (reference sequence). After removal of 7 bases from V and 3 bases from J, the junction contained 3 bases not matched to a gene. CDR3 coding DNA: TGTGCCAGCAAAGGGGACAGCTACGAGCAGTACTTC. The encoded protein is CASKGDSYEQYF.

The chain recombines TRBV6-1 with TRBJ1-2; a weak D match, TRBD1 (6 bases). CDR3 length: 12 amino acids. V was pared by 5 bases and J by 8 bases, with 12 bases between. The germline V gene encodes CDR1 MNHNS and CDR2 SASEGT. Here the CDR3 DNA reads TGTGCCAGCAGTTACAGGGTCCCCGGCTACACCTTC. Translated: CASSYRVPGYTF.

This clonotype was counted at least ten times. The chain joins TRBV5-6 to TRBJ2-1, with a possible D match to TRBD1 (6 bases). This CDR3 is 15 amino acids long. Trimming took 2 bases from V and 4 from J, leaving 13 bases between them. Germline V gene lookup returns CDR1 SGHDT and CDR2 YYEEEE. The CDR3 reads CASSFRTARYNEQFF. CDR3 DNA sequence: TGTGCCAGCAGCTTTAGGACAGCGCGGTACAATGAGCAGTTCTTC. Filled out from reference TRBV5-6 and TRBJ2-1, the complete variable domain reads DAGVTQSPTHLIKTRGQQVTLRCSPKSGHDTVSWYQQALGQGPQFIFQYYEEEERQRGNFPDRFSGHQFPNYSSELNVNALLLGDSALYLCASSFRTARYNEQFFGPGTRLTVL.

This clonotype was detected ten times or more. The CDR3, as DNA: TGTGCCAGCAGTTTGATGGGACAGCCTTCCGATACGCAGTATTTT. Translating gives CASSLMGQPSDTQYF. V gene TRBV12-3 or TRBV12-4 combines with J gene TRBJ2-3; 7 bases are shared with TRBD1. This CDR3 region has 15 residues. With V trimmed by 3 bases and J by 6 bases, 9 bases remained unmatched.

The chain recombines TRBV4-1 with TRBJ1-1; unclear D gene. With 4 bases removed from V and 0 bases from J, the gap between germline ends came to 9 bases. The CDR3 length is 14 residues. Germline CDR1 is MGHRA and CDR2 is YSYEKL. CDR3 nucleotide sequence: TGCGCCAGCAGCCCCCGGGCCCTGAACACTGAAGCTTTCTTT. It translates to CASSPRALNTEAFF.

In this sample, this clonotype turned up a few times. This chain links TRBV29-1 with TRBJ2-1; possibly TRBD1 for D (5 bases). Germline CDR1 reads SQVTM; CDR2 reads ANQGSEA. This CDR3 is 14 amino acids long. V was pared by 6 bases and J by 8 bases, with 20 bases between. CDR3: CSVSQGFNGDEQFF. The CDR3 DNA reads TGCAGCGTCTCGCAGGGTTTTAATGGGGATGAGCAGTTCTTC.

This clonotype was recorded at least ten times. This chain joins TRBV13 and TRBJ2-7, with TRBD1 matching over 9 bases. The CDR3 is made up of 14 amino acids. V lost 4 bases, J lost 4 bases, and 5 bases stayed unmatched. Germline CDR1 and CDR2: PRHDT and FYEKMQ (reference sequence). CDR3 protein: CASSSGQGGYEQYF. CDR3 DNA sequence: TGTGCCAGCAGCTCGGGACAGGGTGGTTACGAGCAGTACTTC.

The rearrangement uses TRBV9 and TRBJ1-5, with D possibly being TRBD1 (5 bases). V was shortened by 0 bases and J by 2 bases, with 9 bases between the two germline ends. This CDR3 comprises 15 residues. The V gene's germline CDR1 is SGDLS and CDR2 YYNGEE. The CDR3 DNA reads as TGTGCCAGCAGCGTAGCCCCAGGGCGCAATCAGCCCCAGCATTTT. Its translation: CASSVAPGRNQPQHF.

Here the CDR3 DNA reads TGTGCCAGCAGCTTAAACCGGGACCACAAAGGGCCCCAGCATTTT. This sequence encodes CASSLNRDHKGPQHF. The chain uses TRBV7-8 and TRBJ1-5; TRBD1 is a possible D gene (5 bases). V dropped 2 bases and J dropped 9 bases, with 17 bases sitting between them. The CDR3 spans 15 residues. Germline V CDR1 and CDR2: SGHVS, FQNEAQ. The full variable domain, with the rest looked up from reference TRBV7-8 and TRBJ1-5, is GAGVSQSPRYKVAKRGQDVALRCDPISGHVSLFWYQQALGQGPEFLTYFQNEAQLDKSGLPSDRFFAERPEGSVSTLKIQRTQQEDSAVYLCASSLNRDHKGPQHFGDGTRLSIL.

This clonotype was seen more than once but under ten times. The chain uses TRBV28 and TRBJ2-4; TRBD1 aligns across 7 bases. The germline V gene encodes CDR1 MDHEN and CDR2 SYDVKM. CDR3 length: 15 amino acids. Unmatched junction bases numbered 8, after V lost 7 bases and J lost 2 bases. CDR3 in amino acids: CASNRIQGSKNIQYF. The CDR3 nucleotides read TGTGCCAGCAATCGGATACAGGGGTCCAAAAACATTCAGTACTTC. Full variable domain (remainder filled in from reference TRBV28 and TRBJ2-4): DVKVTQSSRYLVKRTGEKVFLECVQDMDHENMFWYRQDPGLGLRLIYFSYDVKMKEKGDIPEGYSVSREKKERFSLILESASTNQTSMYLCASNRIQGSKNIQYFGAGTRLSVL.

The J gene is TRBJ2-1, the V gene TRBV9; possibly TRBD2 for D (5 bases). Germline assignment: CDR1 SGDLS and CDR2 YYNGEE. This CDR3 is 15 amino acids long. Trimming shortened V by 5 bases and J by 0 bases, and 12 bases separated the two germline ends. CDR3 loop: CASSSSGSSYNEQFF. The CDR3 DNA sequence: TGTGCCAGCAGTTCCTCGGGGAGCTCCTACAATGAGCAGTTCTTC.

This clonotype was picked up a small number of times. This sequence joins TRBV13 and TRBJ1-2, with unresolved D. The CDR3 is 12 residues long. Germline-derived CDR1 and CDR2 are PRHDT and FYEKMQ (reference sequence). Trimming removed 2 bases from V and 6 bases from J, with 7 bases in between. The CDR3 reads CASSLMGNGYTF. CDR3 nucleotide sequence: TGTGCCAGCAGCTTAATGGGAAATGGCTACACCTTC.

A few counts support this clonotype. V is TRBV11-2 and J is TRBJ1-1; D unclear. From germline, CDR1 is SGHAT and CDR2 FQNNGV. The germline V and J ends were trimmed by 5 bases and 4 bases, with 11 bases remaining between them. This CDR3 is 13 amino acids long. The CDR3 coding sequence is TGTGCCAGCAGCGCGTCGGTGGGCACTGAAGCTTTCTTT. It codes for CASSASVGTEAFF.

In its sample, this clonotype was seen many times. CDR3 sequence: CASSPGLNQPQHF. CDR3 nucleotides: TGCGCCAGCAGCCCGGGGTTAAATCAGCCCCAGCATTTT. This rearrangement joins TRBV5-1 to TRBJ1-5, with unresolved D. The CDR3 contains 13 residues. Per germline, CDR1 SGHRS and CDR2 YFSETQ. Trimming pared 4 bases from V and 4 bases from J, leaving 9 bases between.

This clonotype occurred many times. V and J are TRBV7-2 and TRBJ2-2, with 11 bases identical to TRBD2. The CDR3 covers 19 residues. Trimming at V came to 1 base and at J to 0 bases, leaving 7 bases not matched to a gene. Germline V CDR1 and CDR2: SGHTA, FQGNSA. CDR3: CASSLVASGGTTNTGELFF. CDR3 nucleotide sequence: TGTGCCAGCAGCTTAGTGGCTAGCGGGGGGACCACGAACACCGGGGAGCTGTTTTTT.

This clonotype was seen many times. The J gene is TRBJ2-7, the V gene TRBV7-8, with D possibly TRBD1 on 7 matching bases. Germline loops: CDR1 SGHVS, CDR2 FQNEAQ. CDR3 length: 16 residues. Trimming left V 3 bases short and J 0 bases short, with 15 bases between. The CDR3 spells CASSFLAGGTSYEQYF. The CDR3 DNA is TGTGCCAGCAGCTTTCTTGCAGGGGGGACCTCCTACGAGCAGTACTTC.

The V call is TRBV9, the J call TRBJ2-7, with a weak D call TRBD1 (5 bases). The CDR3 is made up of 15 amino acids. Germline V gene data show CDR1 as SGDLS and CDR2 as YYNGEE. Between the trimmed V and J ends, which lost 3 bases and 2 bases, there was a span of 15 bases. The CDR3 region has the DNA TGTGCCAGCAGCGGTCAGGGAACCCTAACCTACGAGCAGTACTTC. This codes for CASSGQGTLTYEQYF.

This clonotype came up a few times. A much larger clone sits a single nucleotide away, making a read error possible. The rearrangement links TRBV2 to TRBJ2-7; no definite D call. The V end was cut by 5 bases, the J end by 2 bases, with 4 bases between. Germline values: CDR1 SNHLY, CDR2 FYNNEI. The CDR3 sequence is 11 residues long. The CDR3 sequence is CASSTTYEQYF. CDR3 nucleotides: TGTGCCAGCAGTACCACCTACGAGCAGTACTTC.

The V call is TRBV7-2, the J call TRBJ1-6; 9 bases match TRBD1. Per germline, CDR1 SGHTA and CDR2 FQGNSA. V trimming: 6 bases; J trimming: 9 bases; junction bases outside the gene matches: 6. The CDR3 has 14 amino acids. CDR3 region: CASRTGTGSSPLHF. In nucleotides, the CDR3 is TGTGCCAGCAGAACCGGGACAGGGAGTTCACCCCTCCACTTT.

This clonotype was found a few times. V and J are TRBV20-1 and TRBJ1-4; weak D call: TRBD1 (5 bases). Germline V gene lookup returns CDR1 DFQATT and CDR2 SNEGSKA (reference sequence). With 5 bases removed from V and 1 base from J, the gap between germline ends came to 11 bases. This CDR3 contains 14 residues. CDR3 in amino acids: CSAGQTVTNEKLFF. The DNA for the CDR3 is TGCAGTGCTGGCCAGACAGTAACTAATGAAAAACTGTTTTTT.

This clonotype has at least ten counts. This chain's CDR3 is CASSYSGFVFSYNEQFF. In DNA, the CDR3 is TGTGCCAGCAGTTACTCAGGGTTTGTCTTCTCCTACAATGAGCAGTTCTTC. J is TRBJ2-1 and V is TRBV6-5; no definite D call. Germline lookup yields CDR1 MNHEY and CDR2 SVGAGI. CDR3 length: 17 residues. Trimming took off 0 bases at V and 0 bases at J, with 12 bases between the two ends.

V usage is TRBV6-6 and J usage is TRBJ2-2, with D perhaps assigned TRBD1 or TRBD2 (5 bases each). The CDR3 runs to 14 residues. V gave up 0 bases and J gave up 6 bases, with 8 bases separating them. Germline lookup yields CDR1 MNHNY and CDR2 SVGAGI (reference sequence). The CDR3, as DNA: TGTGCCAGCAGTTACTCGACGGGACCCGGGGAGCTGTTTTTT. Its translation: CASSYSTGPGELFF.

The sample holds many counts of this clonotype. CDR3 amino acids: CASSHPDRVKNIQYF. For the CDR3, the DNA is TGTGCCAGCAGCCATCCAGACAGGGTTAAAAACATTCAGTACTTC. The rearrangement joins TRBV3-1 to TRBJ2-4, with 7 positions matching TRBD1. CDR3 length equals 15 residues. With 3 bases clipped from V and 4 bases from J, the junction kept 6 bases outside the gene matches. In germline, CDR1 is LGHDT, CDR2 YNNKEL (reference sequence).

This clonotype was counted between two and nine times. The chain uses TRBV28 and TRBJ1-3; no firm D call. CDR3 length: 13 amino acids. Germline V CDR1 and CDR2: MDHEN, SYDVKM. V was trimmed by 1 base and J by 0 bases, leaving 1 base between them. CDR3 residues: CASSLFSGNTIYF. The CDR3 coding sequence is TGTGCCAGCAGTTTATTCTCTGGAAACACCATATATTTT.

V is TRBV6-5 and J is TRBJ2-7, with 10 bases that match TRBD1. CDR3 length equals 14 residues. The V gene end was trimmed by 6 bases and the J gene end by 5 bases; junction bases not matched to a gene: 7. From germline, CDR1 is MNHEY and CDR2 SVGAGI. CDR3 residues: CASRSGTGVDEQYF. Written as DNA, the CDR3 is TGTGCCAGCAGATCCGGGACAGGGGTCGACGAGCAGTACTTC.

The chain couples TRBV19 to TRBJ2-3; the match to TRBD1 covers 9 bases. The length of the CDR3 is 13 residues. Trimming at V came to 6 bases and at J to 4 bases, leaving 2 bases not matched to a gene. Germline V gene sequence: CDR1 LNHDA, CDR2 SQIVND (reference sequence). CDR3 sequence (DNA): TGTGCCAGTAGACAGGGGGCGTCAGATACGCAGTATTTT. It encodes CASRQGASDTQYF.

In this sample, this clonotype turned up a few times. This chain links TRBV15 with TRBJ2-7, with a weak D call TRBD2 (7 bases). The CDR3 runs to 15 residues. V was trimmed by 1 base and J by 0 bases, leaving 10 bases between them. Germline CDR1 and CDR2: LNHNV and YYDKDF (reference sequence). CDR3 DNA sequence: TGTGCCACCAGCAGAGGCGGGGGCAGCTCCTACGAGCAGTACTTC. Encoded protein: CATSRGGGSSYEQYF.